The 32 T cell receptor beta chains below come from one sample, sequenced in a study. TCRdb reanalysed the RT-PCR reads using MiXCR and keeps one entry per CDR3 protein. Of more than 600,000 distinct CDR3 sequences listed, 13% to 15% are singletons. Sequenced material: memory CD4+ T cells from blood. These receptors were collected from a female donor in good health, serving as a healthy control.

This clonotype showed up just a few times. The chain has TRBV4-1 and TRBJ1-6, with 7 bases lining up with TRBD1. V was pared by 1 base and J by 6 bases, with 6 bases of the junction left unmatched. CDR1 and CDR2 from the germline V gene are MGHRA and YSYEKL. This CDR3 is 16 amino acids long. CDR3 sequence reads: CASSQGRGQINSPLHF. In nucleotides, the CDR3 is TGCGCCAGCAGCCAAGGAAGGGGACAGATTAATTCACCCCTCCACTTT.

This clonotype came up a few times. The chain has TRBV5-1 and TRBJ2-5; the D gene is possibly TRBD2 (5 bases). Between the trimmed V and J ends, which lost 4 bases and 4 bases, there was a span of 17 bases. The CDR3 contains 15 residues. In germline, CDR1 is SGHRS, CDR2 YFSETQ. For the CDR3, the DNA is TGCGCCAGCAGCCCCCCGGCGGGTCGGGGAGAGACCCAGTACTTC. Protein product: CASSPPAGRGETQYF.

In this sample, this clonotype turned up many times. The rearrangement joins TRBV6-5 to TRBJ1-2; D is perhaps TRBD1 (6 bases). The germline CDR1 and CDR2 sequences are MNHEY and SVGAGI. The CDR3 is 15 residues long. V gave up 0 bases and J gave up 4 bases, with 12 bases separating them. The CDR3 coding sequence is TGTGCCAGCAGTTACTCGGGGGGGCTCAGCTATGGCTACACCTTC. The encoded protein is CASSYSGGLSYGYTF.

The V and J genes are TRBV6-2 or TRBV6-3 and TRBJ2-7; D possibly corresponds to TRBD1 (6 bases). The CDR3 extends over 13 amino acids. Germline CDR1 is MNHEY and CDR2 is SVGEGT. Trimming stripped 7 bases from V and 3 bases from J, with 13 bases between. CDR3 residues: CASTRTAYYEQYF. The CDR3 DNA reads TGTGCCAGCACCCGGACAGCTTACTACGAGCAGTACTTC.

This clonotype was seen a handful of times. This chain uses TRBV10-2 with TRBJ1-1; 8 bases are shared with TRBD1. CDR3 size: 14 residues. Per germline, CDR1 WSHSY and CDR2 SAAADI. The trim removed 4 bases at V and 5 bases at J, leaving 6 bases unmatched. In DNA form, the CDR3 reads TGCGCCAGCAGTGCTCAGGGGGCGAGGACTGAAGCTTTCTTT. Protein: CASSAQGARTEAFF.

This clonotype was found many times. This chain connects TRBV15 to TRBJ1-1, with a possible D match to TRBD1 (5 bases). V lost 4 bases, J lost 3 bases, and 9 bases lay in between. The CDR3 contains 13 residues. Germline V gene lookup returns CDR1 LNHNV and CDR2 YYDKDF (reference sequence). CDR3 nucleotide sequence: TGTGCCACCAGCACGCAAGGGGACACTGAAGCTTTCTTT. This encodes CATSTQGDTEAFF.

This clonotype was seen repeatedly, ten times or more. This chain uses TRBV6-5 with TRBJ2-7; 7 nucleotides agree with TRBD1. V trimming: 0 bases; J trimming: 0 bases; junction bases outside the gene matches: 2. This CDR3 spans 15 amino acids. Germline V gene lookup returns CDR1 MNHEY and CDR2 SVGAGI. In DNA, the CDR3 is TGTGCCAGCAGTTACTCCAACAGGGGCTCCTACGAGCAGTACTTC. Protein product: CASSYSNRGSYEQYF.

This clonotype was seen only a few times. DNA of the CDR3: TGTGCCTGGAGCGGAATGGGGACAGGAAACACCGGGGAGCTGTTTTTT. The encoded protein is CAWSGMGTGNTGELFF. The chain recombines TRBV30 with TRBJ2-2; 8 nucleotides agree with TRBD1. Germline assignment: CDR1 GTSNPN and CDR2 SVGIG (reference sequence). After removal of 3 bases from V and 2 bases from J, the junction contained 8 bases not matched to a gene. The CDR3 sequence is 16 residues long. The entire variable domain, with the rest obtained from reference TRBV30 and TRBJ2-2, is as follows: SQTIHQWPATLVQPVGSPLSLECTVEGTSNPNLYWYRQAAGRGLQLLFYSVGIGQISSEVPQNLSASRPQDRQFILSSKKLLLSDSGFYLCAWSGMGTGNTGELFFGEGSRLTVL.

The chain employs TRBV28 and TRBJ2-7; D perhaps matches TRBD1 (6 bases). The length of the CDR3 is 13 residues. CDR1 is MDHEN, CDR2 SYDVKM, per germline. V was shortened by 3 bases and J by 2 bases, with 8 bases between the two germline ends. The CDR3 loop is CASSFHRAYEQYF. CDR3 DNA: TGTGCCAGCAGTTTTCACAGGGCCTACGAGCAGTACTTC.

This rearrangement joins TRBV19 to TRBJ1-2, with 12 bases aligning to TRBD1. J was trimmed by 10 bases and V by 6 bases; bases with no gene match: 9. This CDR3 comprises 14 residues. Germline V gene sequence: CDR1 LNHDA, CDR2 SQIVND (reference sequence). The CDR3 DNA reads TGTGCCAGTAGGTACCGGGACAGGGGGCATATCTACACCTTC. Encoded protein: CASRYRDRGHIYTF.

This chain links TRBV3-1 with TRBJ2-5; either TRBD1 or TRBD2 may fit D (5 bases each). The CDR3 has 13 residues. Trimming removed 2 bases from V and 10 bases from J, with 14 bases in between. Germline lookup yields CDR1 LGHDT and CDR2 YNNKEL (reference sequence). The CDR3 sequence is CASSQTGPSGQYF. The DNA for the CDR3 is TGTGCCAGCAGCCAAACGGGACCCTCGGGCCAGTACTTC.

The rearrangement uses TRBV7-2 and TRBJ2-1; 11 bases line up with TRBD1. The CDR3 extends over 14 amino acids. V gave up 6 bases and J gave up 10 bases; unmatched junction bases: 8. Germline V gene data show CDR1 as SGHTA and CDR2 as FQGNSA. The CDR3 here is CASRRTGGSYEQFF. CDR3 bases: TGTGCCAGCAGAAGGACAGGGGGCTCCTACGAGCAGTTCTTC.

As DNA, the CDR3 is TGTGCCAGCAGCCGATATGGGACAGGGGGCGCGGGCAATCAGCCCCAGCATTTT. This codes for CASSRYGTGGAGNQPQHF. The genes are TRBV28 and TRBJ1-5, with 12 bases lining up with TRBD1. With V trimmed by 6 bases and J by 2 bases, 11 bases remained unmatched. This CDR3 is 18 amino acids long. The germline V gene has CDR1 MDHEN and CDR2 SYDVKM. The entire variable domain, with the rest obtained from reference TRBV28 and TRBJ1-5, is as follows: DVKVTQSSRYLVKRTGEKVFLECVQDMDHENMFWYRQDPGLGLRLIYFSYDVKMKEKGDIPEGYSVSREKKERFSLILESASTNQTSMYLCASSRYGTGGAGNQPQHFGDGTRLSIL.

There are a few counts of this clonotype. The chain combines TRBV28 with TRBJ1-4; D may be TRBD1 (5 bases). CDR3 length: 16 residues. Germline V CDR1 and CDR2: MDHEN, SYDVKM. V shed 5 bases and J shed 0 bases, with 13 bases lying between them. The CDR3 region is CASSAHGGATNEKLFF. Here the CDR3 DNA reads TGTGCCAGCAGTGCTCACGGGGGTGCAACTAATGAAAAACTGTTTTTT.

A word on this clonotype: One end of the junction does not line up with germline, which may come from a read error. The chain carries TRBV20-1 and TRBJ2-3; 7 positions agree with TRBD1. Germline V lookup: CDR1 DFQATT, CDR2 SNEGSKA (reference sequence). This CDR3 has 14 amino acids. DNA for the CDR3: TGCAGTGCTAGCCTTGACAGGGCGTCAGATAAGCAGTATTTT. Amino acid sequence: CSASLDRASDKQYF.

This chain connects TRBV20-1 to TRBJ2-3; tentative D call: TRBD1 (6 bases). Trimming left V 6 bases short and J 2 bases short, with 18 bases between. This CDR3 comprises 15 residues. The germline CDR1 and CDR2 sequences are DFQATT and SNEGSKA (reference sequence). The CDR3 is CSANSRQDSTDTQYF. The CDR3 DNA sequence: TGCAGTGCGAACTCCCGACAGGACTCCACAGATACGCAGTATTTT.

The gene calls are TRBV20-1 and TRBJ1-5; D ambiguous. The CDR3 has 12 residues. V lost 5 bases and J lost 5, with 10 bases in between. Germline CDR1 reads DFQATT; CDR2 reads SNEGSKA (reference sequence). CDR3 coding DNA: TGCAGTGCTCATGACGGGGATCAGCCCCAGCATTTT. Translating it yields CSAHDGDQPQHF.

The rearrangement uses TRBV9 and TRBJ2-7, with D possibly TRBD2 on 7 matching bases. V lost 4 bases to trimming and J lost 0 bases, with 14 bases between them. Germline CDR1 is SGDLS and CDR2 is YYNGEE. CDR3 size: 15 residues. CDR3 sequence: CASSLGGTLSYEQYF. The CDR3 coding sequence is TGTGCCAGCAGCTTGGGGGGGACACTCTCCTACGAGCAGTACTTC.

This clonotype has a handful of counts. The rearrangement joins TRBV30 to TRBJ2-3, with unresolved D. The CDR3 consists of 12 residues. The V end lost 0 bases, the J end lost 2 bases, and 3 bases lay between the germline ends. The germline V gene has CDR1 GTSNPN and CDR2 SVGIG (reference sequence). The CDR3 region has the DNA TGTGCCTGGAGTGTAAACACAGATACGCAGTATTTT. This encodes CAWSVNTDTQYF.

This chain uses TRBV24-1 with TRBJ1-1; perhaps TRBD1 as D (5 bases). Germline CDR1 KGHDR, CDR2 SFDVKD. V shed 4 bases and J shed 1 base, with 12 bases lying between them. This CDR3 has 15 residues. DNA for the CDR3: TGTGCCACCAGTGACTCCAGGGTTGGGAACACTGAAGCTTTCTTT. This encodes CATSDSRVGNTEAFF.

This clonotype was counted only a few times. V and J are TRBV20-1 and TRBJ2-1; possibly TRBD2 for D (6 bases). Trimming cost V 3 bases and J 5 bases, with 14 bases left between them. CDR3 length equals 14 residues. CDR1 is DFQATT and CDR2 is SNEGSKA in the germline V gene (reference sequence). The CDR3 nucleotides are TGCAGTGCTAGCGGGAGAGAAGCGGACAATGAGCAGTTCTTC. This encodes CSASGREADNEQFF.

This clonotype was seen a handful of times. The chain carries TRBV20-1 and TRBJ2-1; no reliable D call. From germline, CDR1 is DFQATT and CDR2 SNEGSKA (reference sequence). The CDR3 has 12 residues. V was cut by 2 bases and J by 8 bases, with 10 bases left in between. DNA for the CDR3: TGCAGTGCTAGAACAAGAGGAGATGAGCAGTTCTTC. The encoded protein is CSARTRGDEQFF.

There are many counts of this clonotype. The chain uses TRBV12-3 or TRBV12-4 and TRBJ1-6; 7 bases map to TRBD1. The V segment lost 2 bases and the J segment 8 bases; nucleotides outside the gene matches: 3. The CDR3 extends over 14 amino acids. The CDR3 sequence is CASSLSQGDSPLHF. CDR3 coding DNA: TGTGCCAGCAGTTTAAGCCAGGGGGATTCACCCCTCCACTTT.

This clonotype was counted between two and nine times. This chain connects TRBV20-1 to TRBJ2-1; D is perhaps TRBD1 (6 bases). Germline loops: CDR1 DFQATT, CDR2 SNEGSKA (reference sequence). V shed 6 bases and J shed 5 bases, with 11 bases lying between them. This CDR3 contains 12 residues. CDR3 residues: CSALGQNNEQFF. CDR3 nucleotide sequence: TGCAGTGCCCTTGGACAGAACAATGAGCAGTTCTTC.

The sample holds a few counts of this clonotype. The chain carries TRBV3-1 and TRBJ1-1, with 7 nucleotides matching TRBD1. Trimming removed 1 base from V and 10 bases from J; junction bases left unmatched: 12. CDR1 is LGHDT, CDR2 YNNKEL, per germline (reference sequence). The CDR3 consists of 15 residues. The CDR3 spells CASSQVTVGTDGAFF. The CDR3 DNA follows: TGTGCCAGCAGCCAAGTAACTGTTGGGACAGACGGAGCTTTCTTT.

The table lists this clonotype with a few counts. The V call is TRBV20-1, the J call TRBJ2-1; D possibly matches TRBD1 or TRBD2 (5 bases each). The length of the CDR3 is 12 residues. Looked up from germline, CDR1 is DFQATT and CDR2 is SNEGSKA (reference sequence). V lost 7 bases and J 4 bases, leaving 11 bases between the germline ends. CDR3 DNA: TGCAGTGTAGAGGGACGGTACAATGAGCAGTTCTTC. It encodes CSVEGRYNEQFF.

This clonotype occurred a few times. The chain links TRBV4-1 to TRBJ2-5; the match to TRBD2 covers 14 bases. The V gene's germline CDR1 is MGHRA and CDR2 YSYEKL. V was pared by 3 bases and J by 3 bases, with 6 bases of the junction left unmatched. The CDR3 has 17 residues. CDR3 DNA: TGCGCCAGCAGCCATAATCCGGGACTAGCGGGAGAAGAGACCCAGTACTTC. Residues: CASSHNPGLAGEETQYF.

This clonotype was detected only a few times. V gene TRBV28 combines with J gene TRBJ2-7; no clear D. With 5 bases removed from V and 6 bases from J, the gap between germline ends came to 17 bases. The CDR3 contains 14 residues. Germline V lookup: CDR1 MDHEN, CDR2 SYDVKM. CDR3 loop: CASSGLPLVSEQYF. CDR3 nucleotides: TGTGCCAGCAGTGGCCTCCCCTTGGTTAGCGAGCAGTACTTC.

The chain joins TRBV12-3 or TRBV12-4 to TRBJ1-2; 12 nucleotides line up with TRBD1. V lost 8 bases to trimming and J lost 5 bases; unmatched junction nucleotides: 9. The CDR3 totals 15 residues. The CDR3, as DNA: TGTGCCAGCCTACCCGGGACAGGGGGCTATTATGGCTACACCTTC. Translating gives CASLPGTGGYYGYTF.

The sample holds a few counts of this clonotype. This chain connects TRBV24-1 to TRBJ2-3, with D perhaps being TRBD1 or TRBD2 (5 bases each). Per germline, CDR1 KGHDR and CDR2 SFDVKD. V was clipped by 4 bases and J by 4 bases, with 17 bases between them. The CDR3 covers 16 residues. The CDR3 region has the DNA TGTGCCACCAGTGAGTCGGGGCACGGCTGGGCAGATACGCAGTATTTT. Its translation: CATSESGHGWADTQYF.

The chain uses TRBV6-5 and TRBJ2-3; D ambiguous. Germline CDR1 MNHEY, CDR2 SVGAGI. This CDR3 comprises 13 residues. V was pared by 8 bases and J by 2 bases, with 11 bases between. The CDR3 bases are TGTGCCAGCGGGTCACCTCTCACAGATACGCAGTATTTT. This translates into CASGSPLTDTQYF.

This clonotype was counted at least ten times. The chain combines TRBV20-1 with TRBJ1-1, with 9 bases aligning to TRBD1. The CDR3 totals 13 residues. In germline, CDR1 is DFQATT, CDR2 SNEGSKA (reference sequence). After removal of 7 bases from V and 1 base from J, the junction contained 4 bases not matched to a gene. The CDR3 here is CSVPGQGNTEAFF. The CDR3 nucleotides are TGCAGTGTTCCGGGACAGGGGAACACTGAAGCTTTCTTT.